These 11 T cell receptor beta chains originate from one sample sequenced in a study of blood T cell repertoires in COVID-19. TCRdb keeps only in-frame clones here, not all; method: immunoSEQ multiplex PCR. The table lists 200,000 to 250,000 clones, 65% to 90% of them singletons. The sequenced sample was peripheral blood. Source of these receptors: a woman aged 40 to 50 who had recovered from COVID-19.

The rearrangement joins TRBV28 to TRBJ1-1; D is perhaps TRBD1 (6 bases). The CDR3 spans 15 residues. Trimming removed 4 bases at V and 5 bases at J, with 17 bases between. Germline V lookup: CDR1 MDHEN, CDR2 SYDVKM. The DNA for the CDR3 is TGTGCCAGCAGTTCGGCCACAGGGATAGGGACTGAAGCTTTCTTT. Translating gives CASSSATGIGTEAFF.

The chain has TRBV7-9 and TRBJ2-5; D call uncertain. This CDR3 region has 12 residues. The germline V gene encodes CDR1 SEHNR and CDR2 FQNEAQ (reference sequence). The germline V and J ends were trimmed by 2 bases and 5 bases, with 6 bases remaining between them. In nucleotides, the CDR3 is TGTGCCAGCAGCTTATCGGTGGAGACCCAGTACTTC. The encoded protein is CASSLSVETQYF.

This clone turned up a few times. CDR3 residues: CASSLLFTGGSIYYGYTF. In nucleotides, the CDR3 is TGTGCCAGCAGCTTGCTTTTTACAGGGGGGTCCATATACTATGGCTACACCTTC. The gene calls are TRBV5-6 and TRBJ1-2; 8 bases are a match to TRBD1. From germline, CDR1 is SGHDT and CDR2 YYEEEE. V dropped 1 base and J dropped 3; count of bases not matched to a gene: 14. The CDR3 loop spans 18 amino acids.

The chain is built from TRBV13 and TRBJ2-2, with D possibly being TRBD1 (6 bases). The V end was cut by 5 bases, the J end by 5 bases, with 21 bases between. CDR3 length: 17 residues. Looked up from germline, CDR1 is PRHDT and CDR2 is FYEKMQ (reference sequence). The CDR3 nucleotides read TGTGCCAGCAGCCAAGCTAGCCTAACAGGGTCTACCGGGGAGCTGTTTTTT. Translation gives CASSQASLTGSTGELFF.

The rearrangement uses TRBV3-1 (or the pseudogene TRBV3-2) and TRBJ2-7, with 11 bases aligning to TRBD2. V shed 1 base, J shed 1 base, and the junction held 15 bases outside the gene matches. The CDR3 consists of 20 residues. In germline, CDR1 is LGHDT, CDR2 YNNKEL (reference sequence). The CDR3 region is CASSQGASRLAGGLSYEQYF. DNA of the CDR3: TGTGCCAGCAGCCAAGGGGCAAGTAGATTAGCGGGGGGGTTGTCCTACGAGCAGTACTTC.

The gene calls are TRBV5-1 and TRBJ2-7; 8 bases line up with TRBD1. The J segment lost 7 bases and the V segment lost 3 bases, leaving 18 bases of the junction unmatched. The CDR3 is 17 residues long. CDR1 is SGHRS, CDR2 YFSETQ, per germline. As DNA, the CDR3 is TGCGCCAGCAGCTCGGCGACAGGGGCCCAGCCAACACGGGAGCAGTACTTC. Its translation is CASSSATGAQPTREQYF.

The rearrangement uses TRBV3-1 (or the pseudogene TRBV3-2) and TRBJ1-5, with D possibly matching TRBD1 (5 bases). Germline CDR1 and CDR2: LGHDT and YNNKEL (reference sequence). This CDR3 is 15 amino acids long. Trimming removed 2 bases at V and 3 bases at J, with 11 bases between. The CDR3 sequence is CASSQFSGPNQPQHF. In nucleotides, the CDR3 is TGTGCCAGCAGCCAATTTTCAGGGCCCAATCAGCCCCAGCATTTT.

CDR3 sequence reads: CASSFSGGTTTDTQYF. In DNA form, the CDR3 reads TGTGCCAGCAGCTTTAGCGGGGGGACAACCACAGATACGCAGTATTTT. V and J are TRBV3-1 (or the pseudogene TRBV3-2) and TRBJ2-3, with 10 bases fitting TRBD2. This CDR3 is 16 amino acids long. Germline CDR1 is LGHDT and CDR2 is YNNKEL (reference sequence). Germline trimming cut 5 bases from V and 2 bases from J; bases unmatched to any gene: 7.

This clone was detected once. The chain joins TRBV6-6 to TRBJ2-7, with no clear D. The CDR3 covers 14 residues. Deletions cut 1 base from V and 2 bases from J, with 9 bases between. CDR1 and CDR2 (germline): MNHNY, SVGAGI (reference sequence). This CDR3 reads CASSYYEVTYEQYF. CDR3 sequence (DNA): TGTGCCAGCAGTTACTATGAGGTTACCTACGAGCAGTACTTC.

This chain joins TRBV27 and TRBJ1-1; no clear D. The CDR3 runs to 14 residues. Per the germline V gene, CDR1 is MNHEY and CDR2 is SMNVEV (reference sequence). Trimming left V 8 bases short and J 1 base short, with 14 bases between. The CDR3 loop is CASGSVERNTEAFF. In nucleotides, the CDR3 is TGTGCCAGCGGTTCGGTCGAGAGGAACACTGAAGCTTTCTTT.

The gene calls are TRBV19 and TRBJ2-5; 8 bases are a match to TRBD2. Trimming at V came to 3 bases and at J to 2 bases, leaving 5 bases not matched to a gene. Germline V gene sequence: CDR1 LNHDA, CDR2 SQIVND (reference sequence). The CDR3 has 15 amino acids. The CDR3 DNA sequence: TGTGCCAGTAGTATCCGAGCGGGGGCACAAGAGACCCAGTACTTC. This sequence encodes CASSIRAGAQETQYF.